One sample yielded the 20 T cell receptor beta chains listed below, sequenced in a study of cytomegalovirus exposure and HLA in healthy donors. The PCR made use of 60 Vbeta and 13 Jbeta primers. The repertoire was sequenced with immunoSEQ multiplex PCR; TCRdb's copy has only in-frame clones and lacks some. In the table there are under 200,000 clones, around 84% of which are singletons. The specimen sequenced was PBMCs. These receptors all come from a man aged 30 to 39 in good health and CMV-seropositive.

V usage is TRBV5-4 and J usage is TRBJ2-3; no firm D call. Germline lookup yields CDR1 SGHNT and CDR2 YYREEE (reference sequence). The CDR3 is 14 residues long. Between the trimmed V and J ends, which lost 1 base and 0 bases, there was a span of 6 bases. This chain's CDR3 is CASSLPTSTDTQYF. The CDR3 DNA is TGTGCCAGCAGCTTGCCAACTAGCACAGATACGCAGTATTTT.

V usage is TRBV29-1 and J usage is TRBJ1-1; possible D gene TRBD1, 5 bases. V shed 5 bases and J shed 0 bases, with 16 bases lying between them. Germline V lookup: CDR1 SQVTM, CDR2 ANQGSEA. The CDR3 runs 15 residues. CDR3 residues: CSVQGGETVNTEAFF. CDR3 sequence (DNA): TGCAGCGTTCAGGGAGGTGAAACAGTGAACACTGAAGCTTTCTTT.

The chain links TRBV15 to TRBJ1-1; 8 nucleotides agree with TRBD1. J lost 3 bases, V lost 3 bases, and 3 bases had no gene match. The germline V gene encodes CDR1 LNHNV and CDR2 YYDKDF (reference sequence). The CDR3 contains 14 residues. CDR3 loop: CATSSRQGHTEAFF. DNA for the CDR3: TGTGCCACCAGCAGCCGACAGGGGCACACTGAAGCTTTCTTT. Full variable domain (rest looked up from reference TRBV15 and TRBJ1-1): DAMVIQNPRYQVTQFGKPVTLSCSQTLNHNVMYWYQQKSSQAPKLLFHYYDKDFNNEADTPDNFQSRRPNTSFCFLDIRSPGLGDTAMYLCATSSRQGHTEAFFGQGTRLTVV.

The chain employs TRBV11-2 and TRBJ2-1; 9 nucleotides align to TRBD2. Germline V CDR1 and CDR2: SGHAT, FQNNGV. The V segment lost 1 base and the J segment 9 bases; nucleotides outside the gene matches: 4. The CDR3 contains 14 residues. CDR3 sequence (DNA): TGTGCCAGCAGCTTAGCGGGACTAGCAAGTGAGCAGTTCTTC. Its protein is CASSLAGLASEQFF.

V gene TRBV6-5 combines with J gene TRBJ2-5; no clear D. V gave up 0 bases and J gave up 11 bases, with 22 bases separating them. CDR3 length: 16 residues. CDR1 and CDR2 from the germline V gene are MNHEY and SVGAGI. The CDR3 sequence: CASSYSTSGLVAGQYF. CDR3 DNA: TGTGCCAGCAGTTACTCAACGAGTGGCCTCGTAGCCGGGCAGTACTTC.

The chain couples TRBV5-1 to TRBJ2-3, with D tentatively TRBD2 (6 bases). CDR3 length: 14 residues. Looked up from germline, CDR1 is SGHRS and CDR2 is YFSETQ. Trimming took off 4 bases at V and 6 bases at J, with 15 bases between the two ends. CDR3 bases: TGCGCCAGCAGCCGCGACCCTGGGGGGGATACGCAGTATTTT. Protein sequence: CASSRDPGGDTQYF. Combining the CDR3 with reference TRBV5-1 and TRBJ2-3 gives the whole variable domain KAGVTQTPRYLIKTRGQQVTLSCSPISGHRSVSWYQQTPGQGLQFLFEYFSETQRNKGNFPGRFSGRQFSNSRSEMNVSTLELGDSALYLCASSRDPGGDTQYFGPGTRLTVL.

This clone showed up just once. This chain joins TRBV2 and TRBJ1-5; 7 nucleotides match TRBD1. The ends lost 8 bases at V and 5 bases at J; junction bases unmatched: 6. In germline, CDR1 is SNHLY, CDR2 FYNNEI. The CDR3 has 13 amino acids. The CDR3 DNA reads TGTGCCAGCGACAAAGACAGGGATCAGCCCCAGCATTTT. Protein product: CASDKDRDQPQHF. Based on the CDR3 plus reference TRBV2 and TRBJ1-5, the full variable domain is EPEVTQTPSHQVTQMGQEVILRCVPISNHLYFYWYRQILGQKVEFLVSFYNNEISEKSEIFDDQFSVERPDGSNFTLKIRSTKLEDSAMYFCASDKDRDQPQHFGDGTRLSIL.

J is TRBJ2-7 and V is TRBV19, with D perhaps TRBD1 (5 bases). Per germline, CDR1 LNHDA and CDR2 SQIVND (reference sequence). Between the trimmed V and J ends, which lost 9 bases and 4 bases, there was a span of 16 bases. The CDR3 loop spans 13 amino acids. CDR3 region: CASARDHPYEQYF. The CDR3 DNA reads TGTGCCAGCGCCAGGGATCATCCGTACGAGCAGTACTTC.

The table lists this clone with a count of one. CDR3 sequence: CASSPGTRGVNEQFF. In nucleotides, the CDR3 is TGTGCCAGTAGTCCCGGGACTAGGGGAGTTAATGAGCAGTTCTTC. The rearrangement links TRBV19 to TRBJ2-1; 8 nucleotides agree with TRBD2. This CDR3 comprises 15 residues. The germline CDR1 and CDR2 sequences are LNHDA and SQIVND (reference sequence). V dropped 5 bases and J dropped 7; count of bases not matched to a gene: 10. The variable domain in full, completed from reference TRBV19 and TRBJ2-1, reads DGGITQSPKYLFRKEGQNVTLSCEQNLNHDAMYWYRQDPGQGLRLIYYSQIVNDFQKGDIAEGYSVSREKKESFPLTVTSAQKNPTAFYLCASSPGTRGVNEQFFGPGTRLTVL.

The chain carries TRBV15 and TRBJ2-2; 8 bases are shared with TRBD2. The CDR3 covers 16 residues. V dropped 5 bases and J dropped 3; count of bases not matched to a gene: 8. Germline V gene data show CDR1 as LNHNV and CDR2 as YYDKDF (reference sequence). The CDR3, as DNA: TGTGCCACCAGCCCCCTATACGGGAGGGACACCGGGGAGCTGTTTTTT. It translates to CATSPLYGRDTGELFF.

The chain uses TRBV19 and TRBJ2-3; 9 positions agree with TRBD2. The junction had 9 bases not matched to a gene; V was cut back by 3 bases and J by 5 bases. The germline V gene encodes CDR1 LNHDA and CDR2 SQIVND (reference sequence). The CDR3 has 16 residues. The CDR3 DNA sequence: TGTGCCAGTAGTATCAGGCTAGCGGGACTTCAAGATACGCAGTATTTT. Amino acid sequence: CASSIRLAGLQDTQYF.

V is TRBV7-6 and J is TRBJ1-2; the match to TRBD1 covers 10 bases. Trimming took 6 bases from V and 4 from J; bases not matched to a gene: 17. The CDR3 has 18 residues. CDR1 and CDR2 (germline): SGHVS, FNYEAQ. CDR3 coding DNA: TGTGCCAGCAGTCTTAAGGGAGGTTCCGGGACAGGGGTCTATGGCTACACCTTC. Its translation is CASSLKGGSGTGVYGYTF.

This rearrangement joins TRBV6-4 to TRBJ2-1, with D possibly being TRBD1 (5 bases). This CDR3 is 12 amino acids long. In germline, CDR1 is MRHNA, CDR2 SNTAGT. V was clipped by 4 bases and J by 7 bases, with 8 bases between them. Here the CDR3 reads CASSGAGNEQFF. Here the CDR3 DNA reads TGTGCCAGCAGTGGGGCAGGGAATGAGCAGTTCTTC.

This clone was counted a few times. V usage is TRBV4-3 and J usage is TRBJ2-4; 9 bases align to TRBD1. Germline V gene lookup returns CDR1 LGHNA and CDR2 YSLEER. The CDR3 runs to 17 residues. Trimming cost V 1 base and J 9 bases; bases outside gene matches: 13. The chain's CDR3 is CASSQAPFRDRVIIQYF. The CDR3 DNA is TGCGCCAGCAGCCAAGCCCCATTCCGGGACAGGGTCATCATTCAGTACTTC.

This rearrangement joins TRBV7-2 to TRBJ2-7; tentative D call: TRBD1 (5 bases). Germline assignment: CDR1 SGHTA and CDR2 FQGNSA. The CDR3 extends over 15 amino acids. Trimming shortened V by 4 bases and J by 6 bases, and 19 bases separated the two germline ends. Here the CDR3 reads CASSSDSGRGFEQYF. DNA for the CDR3: TGTGCCAGCAGCTCCGATTCGGGTAGGGGCTTCGAGCAGTACTTC.

Of note for this clone: The junction and the germline gene differ at one end; a read error may be behind it. The chain employs TRBV7-7 and TRBJ2-1; 9 nucleotides line up with TRBD1. This CDR3 is 16 amino acids long. Germline CDR1 reads SSHAT; CDR2 reads FNYEAQ (reference sequence). The CDR3 region is CASSPRPGQGYNEQFF. The CDR3 coding sequence is TGTGCTAGCAGCCCCCGGCCGGGACAGGGATACAATGAGCAGTTCTTC.

This chain uses TRBV9 with TRBJ2-1; TRBD2 aligns across 9 bases. The trim removed 4 bases at V and 4 bases at J, leaving 3 bases unmatched. This CDR3 is 14 amino acids long. Germline V lookup: CDR1 SGDLS, CDR2 YYNGEE. CDR3 loop: CASSLTSGYNEQFF. CDR3 DNA sequence: TGTGCCAGCAGCTTGACTAGCGGATACAATGAGCAGTTCTTC.

The chain combines TRBV7-2 with TRBJ2-2; no definite D call. Germline-derived CDR1 and CDR2 are SGHTA and FQGNSA. V lost 0 bases and J 7 bases, leaving 6 bases between the germline ends. This CDR3 region has 13 residues. CDR3 nucleotides: TGTGCCAGCAGCTTAGCCGGTTACGGGGAGCTGTTTTTT. Protein: CASSLAGYGELFF.

The chain joins TRBV20-1 to TRBJ2-1; no definite D call. Per germline, CDR1 DFQATT and CDR2 SNEGSKA (reference sequence). V was cut by 5 bases and J by 7 bases, with 6 bases left in between. The CDR3 is 10 amino acids. This CDR3 reads CSALGNEQFF. In DNA form, the CDR3 reads TGCAGTGCTCTAGGAAATGAGCAGTTCTTC.

CDR3 coding DNA: TGTGCCAGCAGCCACCCTAGGAGCGGGGGGGCCACAGATACGCAGTATTTT. This sequence encodes CASSHPRSGGATDTQYF. The chain has TRBV7-9 and TRBJ2-3; TRBD2 matches 10 bases. The CDR3 spans 17 residues. The ends lost 5 bases at V and 2 bases at J; junction bases unmatched: 10. The germline V gene encodes CDR1 SEHNR and CDR2 FQNEAQ (reference sequence).